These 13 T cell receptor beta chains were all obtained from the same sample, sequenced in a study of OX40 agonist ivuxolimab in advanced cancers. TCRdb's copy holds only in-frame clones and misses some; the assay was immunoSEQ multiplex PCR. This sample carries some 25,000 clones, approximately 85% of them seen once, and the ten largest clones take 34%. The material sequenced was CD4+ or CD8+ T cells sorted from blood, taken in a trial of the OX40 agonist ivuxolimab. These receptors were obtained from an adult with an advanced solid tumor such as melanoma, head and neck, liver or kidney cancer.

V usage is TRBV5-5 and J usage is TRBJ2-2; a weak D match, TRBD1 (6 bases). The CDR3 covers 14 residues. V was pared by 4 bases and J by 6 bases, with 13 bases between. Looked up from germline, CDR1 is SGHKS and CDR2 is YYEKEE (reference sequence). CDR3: CASSIQGYSGELFF. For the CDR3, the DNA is TGTGCCAGCAGCATACAGGGTTACTCCGGGGAGCTGTTTTTT.

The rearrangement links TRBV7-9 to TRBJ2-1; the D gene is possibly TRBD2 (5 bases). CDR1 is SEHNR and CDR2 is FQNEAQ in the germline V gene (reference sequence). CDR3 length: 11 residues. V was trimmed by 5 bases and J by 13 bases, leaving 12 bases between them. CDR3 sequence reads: CASSLSADQFF. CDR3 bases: TGTGCCAGCAGCCTTAGCGCCGACCAGTTCTTC.

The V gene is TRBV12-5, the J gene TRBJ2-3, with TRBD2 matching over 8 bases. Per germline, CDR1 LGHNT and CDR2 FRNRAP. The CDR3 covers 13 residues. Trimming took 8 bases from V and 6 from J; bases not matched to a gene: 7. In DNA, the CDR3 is TGTGCTAGTCAAGCGGGAGCACATGATACGCAGTATTTT. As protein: CASQAGAHDTQYF. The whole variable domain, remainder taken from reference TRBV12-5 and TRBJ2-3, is DARVTQTPRHKVTEMGQEVTMRCQPILGHNTVFWYRQTMMQGLELLAYFRNRAPLDDSGMPKDRFSAEMPDATLATLKIQPSEPRDSAVYFCASQAGAHDTQYFGPGTRLTVL.

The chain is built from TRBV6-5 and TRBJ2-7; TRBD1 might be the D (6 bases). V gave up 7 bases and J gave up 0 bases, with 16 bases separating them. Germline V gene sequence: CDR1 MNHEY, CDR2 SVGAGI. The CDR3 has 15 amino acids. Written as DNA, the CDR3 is TGTGCCAGCACTTCGGGGACATCGTACTCCTACGAGCAGTACTTC. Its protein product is CASTSGTSYSYEQYF.

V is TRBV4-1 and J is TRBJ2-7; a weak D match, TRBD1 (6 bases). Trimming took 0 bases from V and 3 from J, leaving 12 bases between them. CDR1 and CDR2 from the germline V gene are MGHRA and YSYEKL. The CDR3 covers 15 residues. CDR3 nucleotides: TGCGCCAGCAGCCAAGATAAACGGGACATCTACGAGCAGTACTTC. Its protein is CASSQDKRDIYEQYF.

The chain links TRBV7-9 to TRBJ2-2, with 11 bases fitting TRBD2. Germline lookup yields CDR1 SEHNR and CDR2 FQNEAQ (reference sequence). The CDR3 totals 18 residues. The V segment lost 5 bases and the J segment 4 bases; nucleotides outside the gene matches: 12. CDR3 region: CASSPTGTSGFSTGELFF. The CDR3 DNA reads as TGTGCCAGCAGCCCCACCGGGACTAGCGGCTTCAGCACCGGGGAGCTGTTTTTT.

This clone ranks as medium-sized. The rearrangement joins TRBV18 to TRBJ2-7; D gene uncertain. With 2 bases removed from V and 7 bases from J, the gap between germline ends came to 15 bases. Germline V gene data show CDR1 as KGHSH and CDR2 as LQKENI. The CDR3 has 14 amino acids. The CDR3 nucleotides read TGTGCCAGCTCACCAATCCCCAGTCCTGGGGAGCAGTACTTC. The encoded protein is CASSPIPSPGEQYF.

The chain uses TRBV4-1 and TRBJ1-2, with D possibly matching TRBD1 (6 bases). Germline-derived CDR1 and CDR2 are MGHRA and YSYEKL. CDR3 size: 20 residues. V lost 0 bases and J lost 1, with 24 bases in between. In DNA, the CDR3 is TGCGCCAGCAGCCAAGAGGGGGGCTGGAATCGCCGGGACGATAACTATGGCTACACCTTC. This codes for CASSQEGGWNRRDDNYGYTF.

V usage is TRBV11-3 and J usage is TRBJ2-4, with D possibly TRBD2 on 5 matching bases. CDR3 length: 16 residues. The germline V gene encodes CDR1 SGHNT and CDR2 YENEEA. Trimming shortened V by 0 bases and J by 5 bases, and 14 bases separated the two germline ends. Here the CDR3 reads CASSLEPGMRENIQYF. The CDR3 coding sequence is TGTGCCAGCAGCTTAGAACCGGGGATGAGGGAAAACATTCAGTACTTC.

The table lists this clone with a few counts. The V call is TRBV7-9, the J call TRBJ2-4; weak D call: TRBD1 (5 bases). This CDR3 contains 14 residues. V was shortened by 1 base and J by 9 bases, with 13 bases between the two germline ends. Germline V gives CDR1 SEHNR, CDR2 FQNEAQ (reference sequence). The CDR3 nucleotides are TGTGCCAGCAGCTTAGTCCCAGGGAATGGCATTCAGTACTTC. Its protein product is CASSLVPGNGIQYF.

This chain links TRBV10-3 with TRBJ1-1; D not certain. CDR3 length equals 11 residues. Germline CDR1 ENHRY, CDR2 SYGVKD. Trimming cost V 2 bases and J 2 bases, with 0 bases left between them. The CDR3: CAISENTEAFF. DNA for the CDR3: TGTGCCATCAGTGAGAACACTGAAGCTTTCTTT.

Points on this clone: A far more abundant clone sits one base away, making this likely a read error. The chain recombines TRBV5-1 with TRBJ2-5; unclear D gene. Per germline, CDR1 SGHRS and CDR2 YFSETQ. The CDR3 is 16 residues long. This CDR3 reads CASCLAEGWDGETQYF. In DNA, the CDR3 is TGCGCCAGCTGCTTGGCCGAAGGGTGGGATGGGGAGACCCAGTACTTC.

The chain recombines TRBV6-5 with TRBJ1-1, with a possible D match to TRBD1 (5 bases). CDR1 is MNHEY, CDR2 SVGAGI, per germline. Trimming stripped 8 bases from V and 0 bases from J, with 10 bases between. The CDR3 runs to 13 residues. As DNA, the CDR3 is TGTGCCAGCCGACAGTTCCTGAACACTGAAGCTTTCTTT. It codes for CASRQFLNTEAFF.